Below are 31 T cell receptor beta chains sequenced from a single sample in a study of pediatric ulcerative colitis. One to two pinch biopsies were taken from the rectum during colonoscopy. Data came from immunoSEQ multiplex PCR; TCRdb stores just in-frame clones and leaves some out. Of 30,000 to 35,000 clones listed, roughly three quarters were seen once; the top ten hold 1.1%. Sequencing used gut tissue. Receptor source: a boy aged 5-17 years with mild ulcerative colitis.

The rearrangement joins TRBV30 to TRBJ1-2, with D unclear. Trimming removed 7 bases from V and 4 bases from J, with 19 bases in between. This CDR3 has 14 amino acids. The V gene's germline CDR1 is GTSNPN and CDR2 SVGIG (reference sequence). The DNA of the CDR3 is TGTGCCTCAATAGAGGTACCTACTCCCTATGGCTACACCTTC. It codes for CASIEVPTPYGYTF.

The rearrangement links TRBV7-9 to TRBJ2-5; 10 nucleotides match TRBD1. Trimming removed 1 base from V and 2 bases from J; junction bases left unmatched: 4. The CDR3 has 16 amino acids. CDR1 is SEHNR and CDR2 is FQNEAQ in the germline V gene (reference sequence). The CDR3 nucleotides read TGTGCCAGCAGCTTAGGGACAGGGGGATTACAAGAGACCCAGTACTTC. It encodes CASSLGTGGLQETQYF.

The chain has TRBV9 and TRBJ1-4; tentative D call: TRBD1 (6 bases). The V end lost 4 bases, the J end lost 7 bases, and 14 bases lay between the germline ends. This CDR3 has 14 amino acids. Germline CDR1 SGDLS, CDR2 YYNGEE. CDR3 amino acids: CASSPRGGGEKLFF. The CDR3 nucleotides are TGTGCCAGCAGCCCCCGGGGAGGGGGTGAAAAACTGTTTTTT. The complete variable domain, with remaining parts taken from reference TRBV9 and TRBJ1-4, reads DSGVTQTPKHLITATGQRVTLRCSPRSGDLSVYWYQQSLDQGLQFLIQYYNGEERAKGNILERFSAQQFPDLHSELNLSSLELGDSALYFCASSPRGGGEKLFFGSGTQLSVL.

V and J are TRBV10-1 and TRBJ1-4; 12 bases are a match to TRBD1. This CDR3 spans 17 amino acids. The trim removed 2 bases at V and 8 bases at J, leaving 9 bases unmatched. Germline CDR1 and CDR2: WNHNN and SYGVQD (reference sequence). The CDR3 coding sequence is TGCGCCAGCAGTGAGGGTTTGGATGGGACAGGGGGCGAAAAACTGTTTTTT. Amino acid sequence: CASSEGLDGTGGEKLFF.

The CDR3 spells CASSRRQGADGYTF. CDR3 sequence (DNA): TGTGCCAGCAGCCGAAGACAGGGGGCAGACGGCTACACCTTC. The chain is built from TRBV14 and TRBJ1-2, with TRBD1 matching over 10 bases. With V trimmed by 4 bases and J by 8 bases, 7 bases remained unmatched. The CDR3 loop spans 14 amino acids. Per germline, CDR1 SGHDN and CDR2 FVKESK. The variable domain in full, completed from reference TRBV14 and TRBJ1-2, reads EAGVTQFPSHSVIEKGQTVTLRCDPISGHDNLYWYRRVMGKEIKFLLHFVKESKQDESGMPNNRFLAERTGGTYSTLKVQPAELEDSGVYFCASSRRQGADGYTFGSGTRLTVV.

The table lists this clone with a few counts. V usage is TRBV25-1 and J usage is TRBJ2-1, with 7 bases lining up with TRBD1. The germline V gene encodes CDR1 MGHDK and CDR2 SYGVNS. V trimming: 1 base; J trimming: 3 bases; junction bases outside the gene matches: 9. The CDR3 has 17 residues. The CDR3 here is CASSELPGAGGYNEQFF. Here the CDR3 DNA reads TGTGCCAGCAGTGAATTACCCGGGGCAGGGGGCTACAATGAGCAGTTCTTC. Filled out from reference TRBV25-1 and TRBJ2-1, the complete variable domain reads EADIYQTPRYLVIGTGKKITLECSQTMGHDKMYWYQQDPGMELHLIHYSYGVNSTEKGDLSSESTVSRIRTEHFPLTLESARPSHTSQYLCASSELPGAGGYNEQFFGPGTRLTVL.

The V and J genes are TRBV7-6 and TRBJ2-1; 9 positions match TRBD2. V was pared by 5 bases and J by 7 bases, with 12 bases of the junction left unmatched. Germline V gene sequence: CDR1 SGHVS, CDR2 FNYEAQ. CDR3 length: 16 amino acids. Here the CDR3 reads CASSMARLAGKNEQFF. DNA of the CDR3: TGTGCCAGCAGCATGGCGCGGCTAGCGGGGAAAAATGAGCAGTTCTTC.

The rearrangement joins TRBV7-2 to TRBJ2-1; TRBD1 matches 8 bases. CDR1 is SGHTA and CDR2 is FQGNSA in the germline V gene. Trimming removed 3 bases from V and 4 bases from J; junction bases left unmatched: 5. CDR3 length equals 15 residues. The DNA for the CDR3 is TGTGCCAGCAGCTTTGGACAGGGCATGTACAATGAGCAGTTCTTC. This encodes CASSFGQGMYNEQFF.

The CDR3 sequence: CASSHEGVSTEAFF. The CDR3 nucleotides are TGTGCCAGTAGTCACGAGGGGGTGAGCACTGAAGCTTTCTTT. This chain links TRBV19 with TRBJ1-1; TRBD1 is a possible D gene (6 bases). CDR3 size: 14 residues. Between the trimmed V and J ends, which lost 5 bases and 4 bases, there was a span of 14 bases. Germline V gene sequence: CDR1 LNHDA, CDR2 SQIVND (reference sequence).

The V and J genes are TRBV4-1 and TRBJ1-5, with D possibly TRBD1 on 5 matching bases. This CDR3 comprises 17 residues. CDR1 is MGHRA, CDR2 YSYEKL, per germline. V was shortened by 0 bases and J by 3 bases, with 15 bases between the two germline ends. The CDR3 reads CASSQEAGTAINQPQHF. The CDR3 DNA reads TGCGCCAGCAGCCAAGAGGCCGGGACCGCCATCAATCAGCCCCAGCATTTT.

This clone occurred once. The chain carries TRBV29-1 and TRBJ2-7; 8 nucleotides align to TRBD1. This CDR3 comprises 12 residues. CDR1 is SQVTM and CDR2 is ANQGSEA in the germline V gene. V dropped 7 bases and J dropped 4; count of bases not matched to a gene: 6. The CDR3 spells CSAQDRAYEQYF. Here the CDR3 DNA reads TGCAGCGCACAGGACAGGGCTTACGAGCAGTACTTC.

The chain combines TRBV14 with TRBJ2-1, with 9 bases lining up with TRBD1. The germline CDR1 and CDR2 sequences are SGHDN and FVKESK. V was clipped by 1 base and J by 7 bases; unmatched bases: 11. The CDR3 extends over 17 amino acids. CDR3 DNA: TGTGCCAGCAGCCAAGTAATAGCCGGGACAGGGTATAATGAGCAGTTCTTC. This sequence encodes CASSQVIAGTGYNEQFF.

This chain joins TRBV4-1 and TRBJ1-1, with 8 bases matching TRBD1. Germline V lookup: CDR1 MGHRA, CDR2 YSYEKL. The CDR3 totals 14 residues. After removal of 2 bases from V and 11 bases from J, the junction contained 10 bases not matched to a gene. Written as DNA, the CDR3 is TGCGCCAGCAGCCAACCCCTCAGGGGGCTTATGGCTTTCTTT. It is translated as CASSQPLRGLMAFF.

The chain recombines TRBV5-4 with TRBJ1-1; the match to TRBD1 covers 11 bases. After removal of 3 bases from V and 4 bases from J, the junction contained 8 bases not matched to a gene. Germline V CDR1 and CDR2: SGHNT, YYREEE (reference sequence). The CDR3 is made up of 16 amino acids. The CDR3 loop is CASSSGQGALGTEAFF. CDR3 DNA sequence: TGTGCCAGCAGCTCCGGACAGGGGGCGTTGGGCACTGAAGCTTTCTTT.

The CDR3: CASSLAVSSYNSPLHF. For the CDR3, the DNA is TGTGCCAGCAGCTTAGCGGTGAGCTCCTATAATTCACCCCTCCACTTT. The chain employs TRBV7-2 and TRBJ1-6; no reliable D call. The V gene's germline CDR1 is SGHTA and CDR2 FQGNSA. V gave up 0 bases and J gave up 0 bases, with 6 bases separating them. This CDR3 contains 16 residues. The full variable domain, in which reference TRBV7-2 and TRBJ1-6 provide the parts outside the CDR3, is GAGVSQSPSNKVTEKGKDVELRCDPISGHTALYWYRQSLGQGLEFLIYFQGNSAPDKSGLPSDRFSAERTGGSVSTLTIQRTQQEDSAVYLCASSLAVSSYNSPLHFGNGTRLTVT.

This sequence joins TRBV27 and TRBJ2-7; weak D call: TRBD2 (6 bases). Per the germline V gene, CDR1 is MNHEY and CDR2 is SMNVEV (reference sequence). CDR3 length: 14 amino acids. V was cut by 5 bases and J by 3 bases, with 14 bases left in between. This CDR3 is CASSMSEGIYEQYF. As DNA, the CDR3 is TGTGCCAGCAGTATGTCGGAGGGGATCTACGAGCAGTACTTC.

This clone has a single count. This chain uses TRBV6-5 with TRBJ1-2; no reliable D call. This CDR3 is 14 amino acids long. Trimming left V 0 bases short and J 8 bases short, with 13 bases between. Germline loops: CDR1 MNHEY, CDR2 SVGAGI. Written as DNA, the CDR3 is TGTGCCAGCAGTTACTCGAGGGCCCTACCGGGCTACACCTTC. It specifies CASSYSRALPGYTF.

CDR3 loop: CASSLDRNTEAFF. Here the CDR3 DNA reads TGTGCCAGCAGCTTGGACAGGAACACTGAAGCTTTCTTT. The chain recombines TRBV4-2 with TRBJ1-1; maybe TRBD1 (6 bases). V was shortened by 5 bases and J by 1 base, with 8 bases between the two germline ends. Looked up from germline, CDR1 is LGHNA and CDR2 is YNFKEQ. This CDR3 contains 13 residues.

The J gene is TRBJ1-3, the V gene TRBV5-1, with D maybe TRBD1 (6 bases). The CDR3 consists of 16 residues. Germline CDR1 is SGHRS and CDR2 is YFSETQ. Trimming took 4 bases from V and 0 from J, leaving 14 bases between them. CDR3 amino acids: CASSANVGGSGNTIYF. The CDR3 DNA follows: TGCGCCAGCAGCGCAAATGTAGGGGGCTCTGGAAACACCATATATTTT.

This chain uses TRBV7-3 with TRBJ2-7; D may be TRBD1 or TRBD2 (6 bases each). The V end was cut by 1 base, the J end by 9 bases, with 19 bases between. The CDR3 spans 15 residues. Germline V gene data show CDR1 as SGHTA and CDR2 as FQGTGA. The CDR3 DNA is TGTGCCAGCAGCTTAAAGGGCGGGGTGGGGGCGCGGCAGTACTTC. Its translation is CASSLKGGVGARQYF.

The chain joins TRBV18 to TRBJ2-7; a weak D match, TRBD2 (6 bases). Between the trimmed V and J ends, which lost 5 bases and 8 bases, there was a span of 25 bases. Germline-derived CDR1 and CDR2 are KGHSH and LQKENI. The CDR3 totals 16 residues. CDR3 coding DNA: TGTGCCAGCTCATCCAATTCGGGACTTCCCCCAACCCAGCAGTACTTC. Translation gives CASSSNSGLPPTQQYF. Full variable domain (missing parts from reference TRBV18 and TRBJ2-7): NAGVMQNPRHLVRRRGQEARLRCSPMKGHSHVYWYRQLPEEGLKFMVYLQKENIIDESGMPKERFSAEFPKEGPSILRIQQVVRGDSAAYFCASSSNSGLPPTQQYFGPGTRLTVT.

This chain connects TRBV15 to TRBJ1-1; a possible D gene is TRBD1 (5 bases). CDR3 length: 18 amino acids. The V gene's germline CDR1 is LNHNV and CDR2 YYDKDF (reference sequence). The ends were cut back, 1 base at V and 7 bases at J, with 25 bases in the middle. The CDR3 DNA reads TGTGCCACCAGCAGAGGGGCCCCCACTGACAGTTCCTCAAATGAAGCTTTCTTT. Amino acid sequence: CATSRGAPTDSSSNEAFF.

This clone was counted between two and nine times. The V gene is TRBV4-1, the J gene TRBJ1-4; D possibly corresponds to TRBD1 (5 bases). V was trimmed by 3 bases and J by 8 bases, leaving 22 bases between them. From germline, CDR1 is MGHRA and CDR2 YSYEKL. The CDR3 runs to 17 residues. CDR3 in amino acids: CASSHRDEGSIREKLFF. The CDR3 DNA follows: TGCGCCAGCAGCCATCGGGACGAGGGGTCGATACGGGAAAAACTGTTTTTT.

This clone was seen a handful of times. The CDR3 loop is CASILTGIRNQPQHF. In nucleotides, the CDR3 is TGTGCCAGCATTTTGACAGGGATTCGCAATCAGCCCCAGCATTTT. The chain uses TRBV6-1 and TRBJ1-5; 7 bases are a match to TRBD1. Trimming took 7 bases from V and 2 from J; bases not matched to a gene: 8. CDR3 length equals 15 residues. The germline CDR1 and CDR2 sequences are MNHNS and SASEGT.

The genes are TRBV6-1 and TRBJ2-5; weak D call: TRBD2 (6 bases). The CDR3 totals 15 residues. Trimming removed 7 bases from V and 1 base from J, with 16 bases in between. CDR1 is MNHNS, CDR2 SASEGT, per germline. CDR3 region: CASTLSLARQETQYF. The CDR3 nucleotides are TGTGCCAGCACCCTCTCTCTAGCGCGCCAAGAGACCCAGTACTTC.

The V and J genes are TRBV5-8 and TRBJ1-2; the match to TRBD1 covers 9 bases. The CDR3 is made up of 14 amino acids. The J segment lost 8 bases and the V segment lost 2 bases, leaving 7 bases of the junction unmatched. Germline lookup yields CDR1 SGHTS and CDR2 YDEGEE. CDR3: CASSFDRGIRGYTF. CDR3 nucleotide sequence: TGTGCCAGCAGCTTCGACAGGGGGATAAGGGGCTACACCTTC.

This clone is a singleton in its sample. The chain uses TRBV29-1 and TRBJ2-3, with D perhaps TRBD1 (6 bases). This CDR3 comprises 15 residues. The germline V and J ends were trimmed by 6 bases and 1 base, with 17 bases remaining between them. The germline V gene encodes CDR1 SQVTM and CDR2 ANQGSEA. CDR3 sequence reads: CSVGAGLWGTDTQYF. The CDR3, as DNA: TGCAGCGTGGGGGCAGGGTTATGGGGCACAGATACGCAGTATTTT.

The J gene is TRBJ1-1, the V gene TRBV5-4, with 8 bases identical to TRBD1. The CDR3 loop spans 16 amino acids. V trimming: 4 bases; J trimming: 5 bases; junction bases outside the gene matches: 13. Germline CDR1 SGHNT, CDR2 YYREEE (reference sequence). CDR3 sequence reads: CASSGMTGVLGTEAFF. The DNA of the CDR3 is TGTGCCAGCAGCGGGATGACAGGGGTCCTGGGGACTGAAGCTTTCTTT.

The V gene is TRBV5-4, the J gene TRBJ1-4; 9 bases line up with TRBD1. Per the germline V gene, CDR1 is SGHNT and CDR2 is YYREEE (reference sequence). The CDR3 is 16 residues long. The ends lost 3 bases at V and 4 bases at J; junction bases unmatched: 7. CDR3 in amino acids: CASSSQQGAGNEKLFF. The CDR3 DNA sequence: TGTGCCAGCAGCTCCCAACAGGGGGCAGGTAATGAAAAACTGTTTTTT.

This clone was detected once. V and J are TRBV7-5 and TRBJ2-3; the table's D call TRBD1 went unverified against the DNA. TRBV7-5 is an annotated pseudogene. The CDR3 is 16 amino acids. As DNA, the CDR3 is TGTGTCAGAAGCCTGTGCCGGACAGGGGACGCTTCTACGCAGTATTTT. Residues: CVRSLCRTGDASTQYF.

The genes are TRBV27 and TRBJ2-5; the D is unclear. This CDR3 is built from 16 residues. The V and J ends lost 1 base and 3 bases respectively, with 15 bases between them. Germline V CDR1 and CDR2: MNHEY, SMNVEV (reference sequence). CDR3 DNA: TGTGCCAGCAGTTTATACCCTCCCACAGAGAAAGAGACCCAGTACTTC. Protein product: CASSLYPPTEKETQYF.